One and the same sample provided the 17 T cell receptor beta chains below, sequenced in a study of cytomegalovirus exposure and HLA in healthy donors. Primers for the PCR totalled 60 Vbeta and 13 Jbeta. Here immunoSEQ multiplex PCR was the method, and the copy in TCRdb shows in-frame clones only, minus some. The repertoire has about 130,000 clones, approximately 80% of them found once; the top ten carry about 3.3%. Sequenced sample: PBMCs. Receptors were obtained from a male donor in good health and CMV-seronegative.

J is TRBJ2-3 and V is TRBV11-2; TRBD2 agrees at 10 bases. CDR3 size: 19 residues. Per germline, CDR1 SGHAT and CDR2 FQNNGV. With 1 base clipped from V and 0 bases from J, the junction kept 10 bases outside the gene matches. The CDR3 DNA reads as TGTGCCAGCAGCTTAGCGGCGGTGACTAGCGGGTTTAGCACAGATACGCAGTATTTT. Protein product: CASSLAAVTSGFSTDTQYF.

The rearrangement joins TRBV23-1 to TRBJ2-3; 14 bases fit TRBD2. TRBV23-1 is marked as an open reading frame, function uncertain. Trimming at V came to 2 bases and at J to 5 bases, leaving 6 bases not matched to a gene. CDR3 length equals 17 residues. The CDR3 DNA reads as TGCGCCAGCAGTCAAAAGACTAGCGGGGGGGCTGGAGATACGCAGTATTTT. It translates to CASSQKTSGGAGDTQYF.

The chain joins TRBV5-1 to TRBJ1-1; D perhaps matches TRBD1 (6 bases). Trimming left V 7 bases short and J 3 bases short, with 31 bases between. The CDR3 is 19 amino acids. CDR1 SGHRS and CDR2 YFSETQ come from the germline V gene. The CDR3 loop is CASLPDHQGPGKGDTEAFF. For the CDR3, the DNA is TGCGCCAGCCTCCCGGATCACCAGGGGCCGGGTAAGGGGGACACTGAAGCTTTCTTT.

This chain uses TRBV4-1 with TRBJ2-5; 9 bases align to TRBD2. Germline V lookup: CDR1 MGHRA, CDR2 YSYEKL. The CDR3 has 15 residues. V was clipped by 4 bases and J by 4 bases; unmatched bases: 7. DNA of the CDR3: TGCGCCAGCAGCCGAATAGGTAGCGGGGGAGAGACCCAGTACTTC. As protein: CASSRIGSGGETQYF.

This clone was observed a few times. The chain is built from TRBV5-1 and TRBJ1-1; the D is unclear. V dropped 1 base and J dropped 1 base, with 11 bases sitting between them. CDR1 SGHRS and CDR2 YFSETQ come from the germline V gene. The CDR3 spans 15 residues. The CDR3 is CASSLIGGRNTEAFF. CDR3 bases: TGCGCCAGCAGCTTGATTGGAGGGAGGAACACTGAAGCTTTCTTT.

In its sample, this clone was seen a few times. The chain carries TRBV30 and TRBJ2-2; D is possibly TRBD2 (5 bases). CDR3 length: 14 residues. Per the germline V gene, CDR1 is GTSNPN and CDR2 is SVGIG (reference sequence). V lost 3 bases and J lost 5, with 13 bases in between. The CDR3 loop reads CAWSGVDWTGELFF. The CDR3 nucleotides read TGTGCCTGGAGCGGGGTGGATTGGACCGGGGAGCTGTTTTTT.

The chain uses TRBV7-2 and TRBJ1-1; no clear D. The CDR3 spans 13 residues. Germline V lookup: CDR1 SGHTA, CDR2 FQGNSA. V was cut by 5 bases and J by 8 bases, with 15 bases left in between. Here the CDR3 DNA reads TGTGCCAGCAGCCGAAAGGTCGGGTCAGAAGCTTTCTTT. Translating gives CASSRKVGSEAFF.

The rearrangement uses TRBV4-3 and TRBJ2-3; D unclear. The V gene lost 3 bases and the J gene lost 4 bases, with 20 bases spanning the gap. The CDR3 spans 17 residues. Germline values: CDR1 LGHNA, CDR2 YSLEER. CDR3 sequence: CASSHYKRWFEADTQYF. In DNA, the CDR3 is TGCGCCAGCAGCCACTACAAAAGGTGGTTTGAGGCAGATACGCAGTATTTT.

J is TRBJ1-4 and V is TRBV18, with 7 bases identical to TRBD1. Trimming cost V 8 bases and J 0 bases; bases outside gene matches: 15. Germline CDR1 and CDR2: KGHSH and LQKENI. CDR3 size: 18 residues. CDR3 sequence: CASESGGSRRSTNEKLFF. CDR3 coding DNA: TGTGCCAGCGAGTCAGGGGGAAGTCGAAGATCAACTAATGAAAAACTGTTTTTT.

This clone was counted a few times. The CDR3: CASSSRGRTSAMSSYNEQFF. The CDR3 DNA sequence: TGTGCCAGCAGTTCCCGGGGGCGGACTAGCGCGATGAGCTCCTACAATGAGCAGTTCTTC. The chain carries TRBV27 and TRBJ2-1; TRBD2 agrees at 9 bases. CDR1 MNHEY and CDR2 SMNVEV come from the germline V gene (reference sequence). The trim removed 4 bases at V and 0 bases at J, leaving 16 bases unmatched. The CDR3 is made up of 20 amino acids.

This chain links TRBV27 with TRBJ1-1; 7 bases match TRBD1. Germline V gives CDR1 MNHEY, CDR2 SMNVEV (reference sequence). With V trimmed by 4 bases and J by 7 bases, 6 bases remained unmatched. CDR3 length: 13 amino acids. CDR3 loop: CASSSGGYLEAFF. CDR3 nucleotide sequence: TGTGCCAGCAGTTCAGGGGGATACCTTGAAGCTTTCTTT.

The chain employs TRBV7-2 and TRBJ2-7, with TRBD1 matching 10 bases. The J segment lost 0 bases and the V segment lost 4 bases, leaving 12 bases of the junction unmatched. The germline gives CDR1 SGHTA, CDR2 FQGNSA. This CDR3 spans 18 amino acids. CDR3 bases: TGTGCCAGCAGCTGGTCGGGACAGGGGCGACCCTCCTCCTACGAGCAGTACTTC. It specifies CASSWSGQGRPSSYEQYF.

The chain recombines TRBV11-1 with TRBJ1-1; no reliable D call. V dropped 1 base and J dropped 3 bases, with 6 bases sitting between them. The CDR3 has 13 amino acids. The germline CDR1 and CDR2 sequences are SGHAT and FQDESV (reference sequence). Here the CDR3 reads CASSLDRDTEAFF. The CDR3 DNA reads as TGTGCCAGCAGCTTAGATCGGGACACTGAAGCTTTCTTT.

The chain carries TRBV4-3 and TRBJ2-1, with a possible D match to TRBD1 (6 bases). Trimming cost V 0 bases and J 2 bases, with 14 bases left between them. This CDR3 is built from 17 residues. Germline values: CDR1 LGHNA, CDR2 YSLEER. The CDR3 coding sequence is TGCGCCAGCAGCCAAGATTTTTCAGGGGCGGCCTACAATGAGCAGTTCTTC. This codes for CASSQDFSGAAYNEQFF.

This clone was picked up one time. V is TRBV7-6 and J is TRBJ2-7, with a weak D call TRBD2 (7 bases). This CDR3 is built from 14 residues. V lost 0 bases to trimming and J lost 5 bases, with 11 bases between them. Per germline, CDR1 SGHVS and CDR2 FNYEAQ. CDR3 sequence reads: CASSLAGGDNEQYF. The CDR3 DNA is TGTGCCAGCAGCTTAGCGGGAGGGGACAACGAGCAGTACTTC.

As to this clone: A read error may produce the germline difference seen at one junction end. The genes are TRBV7-9 and TRBJ1-2; the D is unclear. This CDR3 contains 12 residues. Per germline, CDR1 SEHNR and CDR2 FQNEAQ (reference sequence). The CDR3 coding sequence is TGTTCCAGCAGCTTAGGAACTAACGGCTACACCTTC. It codes for CSSSLGTNGYTF.

On this clone itself: A junction end diverges from the germline sequence, so it may reflect a read error. The V gene is TRBV11-2, the J gene TRBJ2-7; 9 nucleotides align to TRBD2. The CDR3 is made up of 17 amino acids. Germline CDR1 is SGHAT and CDR2 is FQNNGV. This CDR3 reads CASSTLAGSKSSYEQCF. The CDR3 DNA is TGTGCCAGCAGCACCCTAGCGGGGTCCAAGAGCTCCTACGAGCAGTGCTTC.